This T cell receptor beta chain was sequenced during a study of glioma-infiltrating T cells. The CDR3 runs 13 residues. Germline CDR1 MNHNS, CDR2 SASEGT. Trimming removed 6 bases from V and 1 base from J, with 9 bases in between. The iRepertoire nested amplicon-rescue multiplex PCR amplified TCR alpha and beta CDR3s from RNA. Input was roughly 100-450 ng of tissue mRNA or PBMC total RNA. In TCRdb, the multiplex PCR reads were re-called with MiXCR into one record per CDR3 protein. The sample contains around 120,000 distinct CDR3 sequences, 24% of which appear only once. Study-wide results and limits: Gliomas, especially low-grade, showed above-expected tissue-blood divergence; non-neoplastic patients showed below. Only very few CDR3 sequences appeared in both tissue and blood.

As concerns this clonotype: Its antigen remains unknown.

The V gene is TRBV6-1, the J gene TRBJ1-1; D might be TRBD1 (6 bases). The TCR was taken from a human donor with low-grade glioma or glioblastoma, undergoing nonglioma brain surgery, or in good health (not recorded which). The sample was glioma tissue, nonneoplastic brain tissue, or PBMCs (not recorded which). The CDR3 DNA reads TGTGCCAGCAGCAAAGGGGGGAACACTGAAGCTTTCTTT. Its translation: CASSKGGNTEAFF.